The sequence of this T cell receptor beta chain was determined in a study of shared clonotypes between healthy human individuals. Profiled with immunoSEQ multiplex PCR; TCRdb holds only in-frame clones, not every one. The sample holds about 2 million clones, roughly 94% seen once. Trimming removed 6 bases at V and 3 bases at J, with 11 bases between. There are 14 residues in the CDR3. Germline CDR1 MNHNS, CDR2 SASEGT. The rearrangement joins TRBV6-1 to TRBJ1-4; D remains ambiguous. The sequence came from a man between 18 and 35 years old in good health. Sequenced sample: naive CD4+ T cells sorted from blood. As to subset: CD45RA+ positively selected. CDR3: CASRGPLANEKLFF. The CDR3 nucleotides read TGTGCCAGCAGGGGCCCCCTGGCTAATGAAAAACTGTTTTTT.